This T cell receptor (beta chain) originates from a study of shared clonotypes between healthy human individuals. Study at large: A few men and a couple of women, aged 18 to 49, were donors.

Study findings and constraints: Clonotypes shared by all four donors outscored non-shared clonotypes in generation probability.

This CDR3 is 15 amino acids long. Per the germline V gene, CDR1 is LNHDA and CDR2 is SQIVND (reference sequence). V lost 3 bases, J lost 4 bases, and 4 bases stayed unmatched. In the case of this clone: No antigen is known for it.

Only in-frame clones appear in the TCRdb table, and some are missing; sequencing was by immunoSEQ multiplex PCR. The data show 650,000 to 750,000 clones, roughly 70% seen once. This sequence joins TRBV19 and TRBJ1-4; 8 positions match TRBD1. The source material was memory CD4+ T cells sorted from blood. Stated subset: CD45RA-negative fraction. This receptor was obtained from a woman younger than 45 in good health. CDR3 sequence reads: CASSIGQGYNEKLFF. CDR3 nucleotide sequence: TGTGCCAGTAGTATTGGACAGGGCTATAATGAAAAACTGTTTTTT.